This T cell receptor beta chain was retrieved from a study of cytomegalovirus exposure and HLA in healthy donors. As for the study in general: Of a few hundred genotyped donors, roughly 81% grouped in the Caucasian-associated ancestry cluster.

V was clipped by 6 bases and J by 5 bases; unmatched bases: 13. The CDR3 length is 15 residues. Germline values: CDR1 SNHLY, CDR2 FYNNEI. Concerning this clone: Its matching antigen is unknown.

Study conclusions and caveats: Previous analysis showed most TCR beta V segments were productive about 90% or about 30% of the time. V- and J-gene trimming in TCR beta was tied to a missense DCLRE1C variant by an analysis performed later.

PCR was performed using 60 Vbeta and 13 Jbeta primers. Profiled with immunoSEQ multiplex PCR; TCRdb holds only in-frame clones, not every one. In the table there are around 99,000 clones, about 76% of which are singletons. The material sequenced was PBMCs. The source of this sequence is a woman between 25 and 40 years old in good health and CMV-seronegative. The chain combines TRBV2 with TRBJ2-7, with 7 bases matching TRBD1. The DNA for the CDR3 is TGTGCCAGCAGCGTGTACAGGGGTGTGGTTGACGAGCAGTACTTC. It is translated as CASSVYRGVVDEQYF.